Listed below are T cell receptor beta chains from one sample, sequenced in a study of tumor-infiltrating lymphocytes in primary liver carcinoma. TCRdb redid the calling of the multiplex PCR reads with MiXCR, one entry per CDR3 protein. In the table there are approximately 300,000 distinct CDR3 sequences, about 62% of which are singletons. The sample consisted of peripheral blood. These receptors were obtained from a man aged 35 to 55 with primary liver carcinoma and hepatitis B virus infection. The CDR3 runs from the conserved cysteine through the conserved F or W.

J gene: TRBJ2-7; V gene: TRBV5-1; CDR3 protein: CTSSLTGTSWAYEQYF
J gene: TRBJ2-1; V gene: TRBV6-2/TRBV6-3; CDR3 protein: CVSSYPGTSGRRYDEQSF
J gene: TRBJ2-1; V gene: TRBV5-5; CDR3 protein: CASSPGGSEQFF
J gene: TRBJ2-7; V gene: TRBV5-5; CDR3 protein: CASRSPLDRVLYEQYF
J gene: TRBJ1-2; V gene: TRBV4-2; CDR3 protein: CASSLDPGTNYGYTF
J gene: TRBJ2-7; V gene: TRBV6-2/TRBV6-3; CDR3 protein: CASSYGTFGYEQYF
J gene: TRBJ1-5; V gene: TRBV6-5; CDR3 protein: CTSSYSPGEQPQHF
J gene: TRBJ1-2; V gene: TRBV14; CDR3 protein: CANSPSGTGFYGYTF
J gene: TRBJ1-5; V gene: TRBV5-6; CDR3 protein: CASSLAASRVNQPQHF
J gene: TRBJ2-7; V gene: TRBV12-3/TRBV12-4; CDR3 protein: CASSLSRDKQYF
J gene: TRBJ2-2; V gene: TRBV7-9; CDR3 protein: CASSVSGRGARELFF
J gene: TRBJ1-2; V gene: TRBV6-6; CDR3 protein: CASSYDGSANYGYTF
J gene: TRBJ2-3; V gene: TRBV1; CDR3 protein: CTSGKRERGTDTQYF
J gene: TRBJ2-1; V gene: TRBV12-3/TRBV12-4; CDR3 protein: CASRNPWASGRDEQFF
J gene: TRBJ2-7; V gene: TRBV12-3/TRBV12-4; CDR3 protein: CTSSWGGTGGYEQYF
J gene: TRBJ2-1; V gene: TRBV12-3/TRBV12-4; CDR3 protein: CASSPKRELMVHEQFF
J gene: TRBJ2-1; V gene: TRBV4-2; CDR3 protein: CASSRGGTTYNEQFF
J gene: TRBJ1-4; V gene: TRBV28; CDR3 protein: CASSLYFYEKLFF
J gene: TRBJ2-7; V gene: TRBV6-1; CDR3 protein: CASSEGAGGSNVYEQYF
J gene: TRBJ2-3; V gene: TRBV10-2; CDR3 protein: CASSVLSSEAQYF
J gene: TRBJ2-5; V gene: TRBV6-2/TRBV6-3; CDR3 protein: CTCSSAGPEGEIQYF
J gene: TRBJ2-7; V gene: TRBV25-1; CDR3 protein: CANSTSGTGVDEQYF
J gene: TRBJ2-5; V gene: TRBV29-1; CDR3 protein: CSVATDTAQETQYF
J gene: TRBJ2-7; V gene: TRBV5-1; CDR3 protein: CASSLPNREQYF
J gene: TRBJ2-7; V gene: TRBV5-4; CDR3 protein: CASSREAGSYEQYF
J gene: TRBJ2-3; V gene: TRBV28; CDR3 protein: CASSSPGQGSDTQYF
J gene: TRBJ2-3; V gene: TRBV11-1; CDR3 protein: CASRLEDTLTDTQYF
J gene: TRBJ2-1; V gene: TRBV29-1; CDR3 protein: CSVENGANYNEQFF
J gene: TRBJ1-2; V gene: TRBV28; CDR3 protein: CASSTGQVYGYTF
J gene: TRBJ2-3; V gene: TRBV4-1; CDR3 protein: CASSSSTSGSASDTQYF
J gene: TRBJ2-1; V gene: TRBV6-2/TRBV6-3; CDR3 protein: CASSLLRRDEQFF
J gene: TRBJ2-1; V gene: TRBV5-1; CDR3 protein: CASSFGQGGDEQFF
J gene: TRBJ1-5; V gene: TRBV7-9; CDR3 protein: CASSLSDSKQPQHF
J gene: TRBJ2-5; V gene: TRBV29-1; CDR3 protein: CSVFLPSETQYF
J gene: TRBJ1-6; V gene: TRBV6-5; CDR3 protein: CAINKGSGYNSPLHF
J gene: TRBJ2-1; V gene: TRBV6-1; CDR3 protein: CTSSDRLAAGNEQFF
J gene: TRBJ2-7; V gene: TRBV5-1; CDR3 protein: CASSSGVDYEQYF
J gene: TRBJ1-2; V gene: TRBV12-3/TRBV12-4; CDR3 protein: CTSSSQSSGYTF
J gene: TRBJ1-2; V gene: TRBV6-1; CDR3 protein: CVSSEGTGGRHGYTF
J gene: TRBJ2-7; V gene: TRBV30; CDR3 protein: CASQASYEQYF
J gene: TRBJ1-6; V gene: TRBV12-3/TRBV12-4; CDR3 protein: CASSNRGGPSPLHF
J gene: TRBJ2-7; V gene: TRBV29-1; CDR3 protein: CSVPGGLGEQYF
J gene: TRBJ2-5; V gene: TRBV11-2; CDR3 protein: CASSPTVGVETQCF
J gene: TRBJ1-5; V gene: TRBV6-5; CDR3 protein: CASSYTGDSNQPQHF
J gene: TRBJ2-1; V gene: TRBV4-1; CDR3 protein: CASSQESGGGLGSYNEQFF
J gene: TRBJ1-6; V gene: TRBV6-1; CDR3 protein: CASSEAPGPSNSPLHF
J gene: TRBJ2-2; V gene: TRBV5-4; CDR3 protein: CASSARSDTGELFF
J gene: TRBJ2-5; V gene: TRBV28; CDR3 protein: CASSSRKTGLETQYF
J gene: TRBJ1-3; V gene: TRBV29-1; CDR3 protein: CSVETPQDVPGNAIYF
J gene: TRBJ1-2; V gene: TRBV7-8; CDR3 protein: CASSLAGMGLLGGYTF
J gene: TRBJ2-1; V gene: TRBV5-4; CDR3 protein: CASSPRARTNEQFF
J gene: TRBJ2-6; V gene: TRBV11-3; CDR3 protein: CASSPWTAHPGANVLTF
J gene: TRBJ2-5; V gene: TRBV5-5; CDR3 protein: CVSILRLAGLQETQYF
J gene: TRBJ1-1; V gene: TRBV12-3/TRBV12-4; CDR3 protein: CASSSVSNTEAFF
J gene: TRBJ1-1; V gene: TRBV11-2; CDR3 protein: CASGLGEGTEALF
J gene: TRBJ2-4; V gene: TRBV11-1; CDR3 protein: CASRFPGTSGTKNTQHF
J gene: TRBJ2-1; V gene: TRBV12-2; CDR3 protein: CASRLCCGIYNDQFF
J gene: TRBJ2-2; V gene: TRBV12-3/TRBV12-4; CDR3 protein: CASSLATGDAGELFF
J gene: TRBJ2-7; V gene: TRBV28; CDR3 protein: CASGSQQGAAYEQYF
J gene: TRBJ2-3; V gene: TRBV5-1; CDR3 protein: CASSLQQAGGSTDTQYF